This T cell receptor beta chain is from a study of blood T cells in healthy people across ages. Every donor gave 7.5 to 10 milliliters of peripheral blood. Study outcomes and limitations: Getting older went along with TCR beta diversity per million T cells dropping roughly linearly. Aged donors had fewer naive CD4+ cells and lower diversity than long-lived donors.

Trimming stripped 5 bases from V and 1 base from J, with 10 bases between. CDR3 length equals 14 residues. The germline V gene has CDR1 SGHRS and CDR2 YFSETQ. It was with a sample-barcoded 5' primer and a J-beta primer mix that a second PCR of roughly 7 to 12 cycles was run. TCRdb re-called the 5' RACE reads through MiXCR, storing one row per CDR3 protein. The profile shows some 1.4 million distinct CDR3 sequences, 35% to 45% of them singletons. In the case of this clonotype: The target antigen is unknown.

The chain carries TRBV5-1 and TRBJ2-1; D unclear. This sequence originates from a woman aged 18-30 years in good health. Source material: blood. CDR3 loop: CASRGSMSYNEQFF. For the CDR3, the DNA is TGCGCCAGCAGGGGGTCCATGTCCTACAATGAGCAGTTCTTC. The full variable domain, its missing parts supplied by reference TRBV5-1 and TRBJ2-1, is KAGVTQTPRYLIKTRGQQVTLSCSPISGHRSVSWYQQTPGQGLQFLFEYFSETQRNKGNFPGRFSGRQFSNSRSEMNVSTLELGDSALYLCASRGSMSYNEQFFGPGTRLTVL.